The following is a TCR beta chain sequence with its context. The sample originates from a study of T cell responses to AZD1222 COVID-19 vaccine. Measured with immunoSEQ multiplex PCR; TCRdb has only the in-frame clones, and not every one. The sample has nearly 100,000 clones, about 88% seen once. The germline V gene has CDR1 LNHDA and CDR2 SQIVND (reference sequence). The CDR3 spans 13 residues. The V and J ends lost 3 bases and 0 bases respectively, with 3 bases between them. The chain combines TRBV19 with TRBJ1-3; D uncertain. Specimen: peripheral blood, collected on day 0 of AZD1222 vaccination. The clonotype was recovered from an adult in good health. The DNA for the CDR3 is TGTGCCAGTAGTATCAGCTCTGGAAACACCATATATTTT. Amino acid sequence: CASSISSGNTIYF.